Each of the 8 T cell receptor beta chains below was sequenced from the same sample in a study of cytomegalovirus exposure and HLA in healthy donors. Amplification used 60 Vbeta primers and 13 Jbeta primers. The protocol was immunoSEQ multiplex PCR, while the TCRdb copy is restricted to in-frame clones and leaves out a portion. The sample records about 130,000 clones, 60% to 80% being singletons. Sequenced: PBMCs. The receptors derive from a woman aged 45-59 years in good health and CMV-seronegative.

This clone was seen a few times. The J gene is TRBJ1-2, the V gene TRBV6-5; 8 positions match TRBD1. The CDR3 has 15 amino acids. J lost 0 bases, V lost 4 bases, and 4 bases had no gene match. In germline, CDR1 is MNHEY, CDR2 SVGAGI. The CDR3, as DNA: TGTGCCAGCAGTTCGCAGGGGGCCTCTAACTATGGCTACACCTTC. It yields the protein CASSSQGASNYGYTF.

The chain uses TRBV29-1 and TRBJ1-1; a weak D match, TRBD1 (6 bases). CDR3 length equals 14 residues. The V gene's germline CDR1 is SQVTM and CDR2 ANQGSEA. V was trimmed by 4 bases and J by 0 bases, leaving 12 bases between them. Written as DNA, the CDR3 is TGCAGCGTTGCACAGGGATTGATGAACACTGAAGCTTTCTTT. Translated: CSVAQGLMNTEAFF.

The genes are TRBV4-2 and TRBJ2-7; D call uncertain. CDR1 and CDR2 from the germline V gene are LGHNA and YNFKEQ. CDR3 length: 12 amino acids. V was trimmed by 2 bases and J by 5 bases, leaving 7 bases between them. The CDR3 DNA reads TGTGCCAGCAGCCAACCCTCTAACGAGCAGTACTTC. This gives the protein CASSQPSNEQYF.

CDR3 amino acids: CASSRDSEETQYF. The CDR3 coding sequence is TGTGCCAGCAGCAGGGACAGTGAAGAGACCCAGTACTTC. The chain recombines TRBV7-3 with TRBJ2-5; the match to TRBD1 covers 7 bases. This CDR3 has 13 amino acids. V trimming: 5 bases; J trimming: 3 bases; junction bases outside the gene matches: 3. In germline, CDR1 is SGHTA, CDR2 FQGTGA.

The chain recombines TRBV19 with TRBJ2-3, with a tentative D call TRBD2 (6 bases). Trimming stripped 1 base from V and 5 bases from J, with 13 bases between. Germline values: CDR1 LNHDA, CDR2 SQIVND (reference sequence). There are 15 residues in the CDR3. CDR3 region: CASSIAGGRGDTQYF. In nucleotides, the CDR3 is TGTGCCAGTAGTATAGCCGGGGGAAGAGGAGATACGCAGTATTTT.

This clone was observed once. The chain links TRBV30 to TRBJ1-1; D is unclear. Trimming shortened V by 2 bases and J by 4 bases, and 11 bases separated the two germline ends. Germline loops: CDR1 GTSNPN, CDR2 SVGIG (reference sequence). The CDR3 is 13 residues long. The CDR3 coding sequence is TGTGCCTGGAGTCCCACATGGTCCACTGAAGCTTTCTTT. Amino acids: CAWSPTWSTEAFF. The complete variable domain, with remaining parts taken from reference TRBV30 and TRBJ1-1, reads SQTIHQWPATLVQPVGSPLSLECTVEGTSNPNLYWYRQAAGRGLQLLFYSVGIGQISSEVPQNLSASRPQDRQFILSSKKLLLSDSGFYLCAWSPTWSTEAFFGQGTRLTVV.

CDR3 loop: CASSFSDNEQFF. The DNA of the CDR3 is TGTGCCAGCAGTTTCAGCGACAATGAGCAGTTCTTC. V is TRBV27 and J is TRBJ2-1; D gene ambiguous. V lost 3 bases, J lost 5 bases, and 5 bases lay in between. The CDR3 extends over 12 amino acids. Germline V gene lookup returns CDR1 MNHEY and CDR2 SMNVEV (reference sequence).

This chain links TRBV19 with TRBJ1-1; 7 bases match TRBD1. V shed 6 bases, J shed 4 bases, and the junction held 8 bases outside the gene matches. The CDR3 sequence is 14 residues long. Per the germline V gene, CDR1 is LNHDA and CDR2 is SQIVND (reference sequence). The CDR3 DNA sequence: TGTGCCAGTAGCGGGGACAGAGGGAGCACTGAAGCTTTCTTT. Translated, it gives CASSGDRGSTEAFF.